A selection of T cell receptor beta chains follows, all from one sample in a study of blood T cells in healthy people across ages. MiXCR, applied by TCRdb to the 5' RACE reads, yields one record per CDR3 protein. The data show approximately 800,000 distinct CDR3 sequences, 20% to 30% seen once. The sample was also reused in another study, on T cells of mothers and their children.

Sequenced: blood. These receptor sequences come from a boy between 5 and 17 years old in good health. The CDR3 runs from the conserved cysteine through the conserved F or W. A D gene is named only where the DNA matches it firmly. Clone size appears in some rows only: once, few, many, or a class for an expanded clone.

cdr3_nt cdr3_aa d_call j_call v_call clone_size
TGTGCCAGCGCTTCTGGGGGAGGGGGGAACAATGAGCAGTTCTTC CASASGGGGNNEQFF . TRBJ2-1 TRBV6-6 .
TGTGCCAGCAGCCCAGGGACAGACACCATGAACACTGAAGCTTTCTTT CASSPGTDTMNTEAFF TRBD1 TRBJ1-1 TRBV12-3/TRBV12-4 few
TGTGCCAGCAGTTTGTTCCCCCTGAACTCCTACGAGCAGTACTTC CASSLFPLNSYEQYF . TRBJ2-7 TRBV28 few
TGTGCCAGCAGTCGGACTAGCGGGGCCCATGCCTACGAGCAGTACTTC CASSRTSGAHAYEQYF TRBD2 TRBJ2-7 TRBV6-1 .
TGTGCCAGCGCCCCGAGGAGCCAAATCATGAACACTGAAGCTTTCTTT CASAPRSQIMNTEAFF . TRBJ1-1 TRBV6-1 .
TGCGCCAGCAGCTCCGGGGGGGGAACCGGGGAGCTGTTTTTT CASSSGGGTGELFF TRBD2 TRBJ2-2 TRBV5-1 .
TGCAGTGCTAGTACTTTAGGACAGGGTCCCCACGAGCAGTACTTC CSASTLGQGPHEQYF TRBD1 TRBJ2-7 TRBV20-1 few
TGCAGCGTAGTTGGGACAGGGTCGTACAGCTCTGGTGGCTACACCTTC CSVVGTGSYSSGGYTF TRBD1 TRBJ1-2 TRBV29-1 .
TGTGCCAGCACCGGTGACCTAAACTCCTACAATGAGCAGTTCTTC CASTGDLNSYNEQFF . TRBJ2-1 TRBV11-2 .
TGCGCCAGCAGACCGGACGGAACAGATACGCAGTATTTT CASRPDGTDTQYF . TRBJ2-3 TRBV5-1 .
TGTGCCAGCAGTTTCCGGGACAGGGCCTTCCGTGAGCAGTTCTTC CASSFRDRAFREQFF TRBD1 TRBJ2-1 TRBV28 .
TGCAGCGTTGGAGGACAGCAAGAGACCCAGTACTTC CSVGGQQETQYF . TRBJ2-5 TRBV29-1 many
TGTGCCAGCAGCTGGGGCATATACAATGAGCAGTTCTTC CASSWGIYNEQFF . TRBJ2-1 TRBV27 .
TGTGCCAGCAGCTTGAATGGCGGAGGGGCTCCAGATACGCAGTATTTT CASSLNGGGAPDTQYF . TRBJ2-3 TRBV7-2 .
TGTGCCAGCAGTTTACGGACGGAGTACAATGAGCAGTTCTTC CASSLRTEYNEQFF . TRBJ2-1 TRBV28 many
TGTGCCAGCAGCCCGGGGGAGGGACACCCCAAAAACATTCAGTACTTC CASSPGEGHPKNIQYF . TRBJ2-4 TRBV9 many
TGTGCCAGCAGTTACTCGATAACGGCGACTAGCGGGGGGCCCCTAGCCAAAAACATTCAGTACTTC CASSYSITATSGGPLAKNIQYF TRBD2 TRBJ2-4 TRBV6-2/TRBV6-3 .
TGCGCCAGCAGCTCGGACGTCGGAAACACCATATATTTT CASSSDVGNTIYF . TRBJ1-3 TRBV5-1 few
TGTGCCAGCAGCGTAGGCGGAGATTCGGGAAACAGCATATATTTT CASSVGGDSGNSIYF . TRBJ1-3 TRBV9 .
TGTGCCAGCAGCAAGAGCGGGAGTATCTACAATGAGCAGTTCTTC CASSKSGSIYNEQFF TRBD2 TRBJ2-1 TRBV6-2/TRBV6-3 many
TGTGCCAGCAGCGTAGTCGATAGCGGGAGGGCCGGGGTTACCAATGAGCAGTTCTTC CASSVVDSGRAGVTNEQFF TRBD2 TRBJ2-1 TRBV9 .
TGTGCCAGCAGCTTGGGGCAGACTAATTCACCCCTCCACTTT CASSLGQTNSPLHF . TRBJ1-6 TRBV7-8 .
TGTGCCAGCAGCTCGGACAGGGCAGCTTCGCAGTATTTT CASSSDRAASQYF TRBD1 TRBJ2-3 TRBV9 .
TGTGCCAGCAGCGTAGACCAGGGAGGAGAGACCCAGTACTTC CASSVDQGGETQYF . TRBJ2-5 TRBV9 few
TGCAGTGCTAGAGATGCCCGGGGATCTGGGGAGACCCAGTACTTC CSARDARGSGETQYF . TRBJ2-5 TRBV20-1 few
TGTGCCAGCAGGCTACAGGGGACACATAATGAAAAACTGTTTTTT CASRLQGTHNEKLFF TRBD1 TRBJ1-4 TRBV6-5 .
TGTGCCAGCAGGGACTCCCCTCTAGTTCCCTACGAGCAGTACTTC CASRDSPLVPYEQYF . TRBJ2-7 TRBV6-4 few
TGTGCCAGCAGCCAAAAGGCTCTAGCCAAAAACATTCAGTACTTC CASSQKALAKNIQYF . TRBJ2-4 TRBV3-1 few
TGTGCCAGCAGCTTGGCGAATAGCGGCTACAATGAGCAGTTCTTC CASSLANSGYNEQFF . TRBJ2-1 TRBV5-5 few
TGTGCCAGCAGTCTTACCACTAGCGGGGGATACGAGCAGTACTTC CASSLTTSGGYEQYF TRBD2 TRBJ2-7 TRBV28 .
TGTGCCAGCTCACCATACCAGGGGGCCCAGCCCCAGCATTTT CASSPYQGAQPQHF TRBD1 TRBJ1-5 TRBV18 .
TGTGCCACCAGCAGAGGCAGGGAGGAAATCAATCAGCCCCAGCATTTT CATSRGREEINQPQHF . TRBJ1-5 TRBV15 few
TGTGCCAGCAGTCTAAGCCCCGGGACAGACTTTACCTACGAGCAGTACTTC CASSLSPGTDFTYEQYF TRBD1 TRBJ2-7 TRBV27 many
TGTGCCGGCAGCTTAGCTACAGGGCCGGAGACCCAGTACTTC CAGSLATGPETQYF . TRBJ2-5 TRBV7-2 .
TGTGCCAGCACCCCGTACGGGGCCGATAATTCACCCCTCCACTTT CASTPYGADNSPLHF . TRBJ1-6 TRBV7-3 .
TGTGCCAGCAGCAAACTAACAGGTTCCAATGAGCAGTTCTTC CASSKLTGSNEQFF . TRBJ2-1 TRBV7-9 .